The following is a TCR beta chain sequence with its context. Its target is not known. The data stem from a study of neoadjuvant anti-PD-1 for oral cavity cancer. Clones were read by immunoSEQ multiplex PCR, and TCRdb kept only the in-frame ones, dropping some. The table records 17,000 or so clones, 65% of them present only once. Overall study results and limits: TCR analyses covered only three patients per response group.

Germline-derived CDR1 and CDR2 are SQVTM and ANQGSEA. Trimming removed 7 bases from V and 4 bases from J; junction bases left unmatched: 11. The CDR3 has 15 residues. Sequences were derived from PBMCs, sampled before nivolumab (anti-PD-1) treatment. The TCR sequence derives from a person aged 40 to 85 with oral cavity squamous cell carcinoma. This sequence joins TRBV29-1 and TRBJ2-2; 8 bases are shared with TRBD1. CDR3 sequence: CSALPQGESTGELFF. The CDR3 DNA follows: TGCAGCGCCCTACCACAGGGGGAGAGCACCGGGGAGCTGTTTTTT.